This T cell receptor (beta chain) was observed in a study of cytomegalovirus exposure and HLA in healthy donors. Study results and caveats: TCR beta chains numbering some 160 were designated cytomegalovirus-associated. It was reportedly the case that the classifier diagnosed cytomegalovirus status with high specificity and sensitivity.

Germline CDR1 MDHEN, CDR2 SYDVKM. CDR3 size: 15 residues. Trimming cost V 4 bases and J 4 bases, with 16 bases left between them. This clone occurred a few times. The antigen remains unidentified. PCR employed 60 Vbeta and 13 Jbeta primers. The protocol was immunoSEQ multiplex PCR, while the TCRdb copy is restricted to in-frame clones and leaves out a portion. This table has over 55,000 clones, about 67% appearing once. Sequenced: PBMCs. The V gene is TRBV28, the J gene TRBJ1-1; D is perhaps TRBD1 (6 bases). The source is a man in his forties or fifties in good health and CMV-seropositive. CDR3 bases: TGTGCCAGCAGTTCCGAGGGACCCAGGGGCACTGAAGCTTTCTTT. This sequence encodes CASSSEGPRGTEAFF.